The source of this T cell receptor (beta chain) is a study of OX40 agonist ivuxolimab in advanced cancers. Notes on the study in general: The antigen specificity of the peripheral T cells (those that were expanded) was not determined.

The CDR3 consists of 13 residues. Germline V CDR1 and CDR2: LNHDA, SQIVND (reference sequence). The V gene lost 6 bases and the J gene lost 0 bases, with 8 bases spanning the gap. Sequenced by immunoSEQ multiplex PCR; TCRdb stores in-frame clones only, minus some. Here the sample spans tens of thousands of clones, 92% being singletons. In the case of this clone: Its cognate antigen is unknown.

The chain has TRBV19 and TRBJ1-1; D is uncertain. Source: CD4+ or CD8+ T cells sorted from blood, taken in a trial of the OX40 agonist ivuxolimab. This receptor was identified in an adult with an advanced solid tumor such as melanoma, head and neck, liver or kidney cancer. Here the CDR3 DNA reads TGTGCCAGTAGAGATTCCATGAACACTGAAGCTTTCTTT. This gives the protein CASRDSMNTEAFF. Combining the CDR3 with reference TRBV19 and TRBJ1-1 gives the whole variable domain DGGITQSPKYLFRKEGQNVTLSCEQNLNHDAMYWYRQDPGQGLRLIYYSQIVNDFQKGDIAEGYSVSREKKESFPLTVTSAQKNPTAFYLCASRDSMNTEAFFGQGTRLTVV.